The 6 T cell receptor beta chains below were found in one sample sequenced in a study of regulatory T cells in long-lasting Graves disease. CDR3-region Arm-PCR and iRepertoire HTBI primers produced the TCR beta libraries. TCRdb re-derived calls from the multiplex PCR reads in MiXCR, one entry per CDR3 protein. The table records about 460,000 distinct CDR3 sequences, roughly 23% of them present only once. The time point was: persistent/refractory GD, antithyroid drugs over 5 years with positive TRAb. PBMC RNA served as the TCR library source. Material: peripheral blood mononuclear cells (PBMCs), obtained when the disease was refractory, from a patient treated with antithyroid drugs. These receptors came from a female donor with Graves disease.

The rearrangement links TRBV6-1 to TRBJ1-1, with D uncertain. Germline values: CDR1 MNHNS, CDR2 SASEGT. This CDR3 spans 13 amino acids. Trimming took 6 bases from V and 1 from J, leaving 9 bases between them. The CDR3 is CASRPARNTEAFF. As DNA, the CDR3 is TGTGCCAGCAGACCCGCACGGAACACTGAAGCTTTCTTT.

The gene calls are TRBV6-2 or TRBV6-3 and TRBJ2-7, with D possibly matching TRBD1 (6 bases). Germline V gene lookup returns CDR1 MNHEY and CDR2 SVGEGT. V was shortened by 5 bases and J by 2 bases, with 19 bases between the two germline ends. CDR3 length: 16 amino acids. The CDR3 sequence is CASSRRQELTAYEQYF. CDR3 DNA sequence: TGTGCCAGCAGTCGCCGACAGGAGTTAACAGCCTACGAGCAGTACTTC.

This clonotype was recorded at least ten times. The chain combines TRBV28 with TRBJ2-7, with TRBD2 identical over 10 bases. CDR1 is MDHEN and CDR2 is SYDVKM in the germline V gene. CDR3 length: 15 amino acids. V lost 6 bases and J lost 6; bases outside the gene matches: 11. The CDR3 DNA reads as TGTGCCAGCAGGACTTCCCTAGCGGGAGACTTCGAGCAGTACTTC. Translated: CASRTSLAGDFEQYF.

This clonotype showed up many times. The chain has TRBV12-3 or TRBV12-4 and TRBJ1-6; D remains ambiguous. The CDR3 has 13 residues. Trimming left V 6 bases short and J 8 bases short, with 11 bases between. DNA of the CDR3: TGTGCCAGCAGCAGTAACAGCGATTCACCCCTCCACTTT. Residues: CASSSNSDSPLHF.

V is TRBV7-9 and J is TRBJ2-5; D might be TRBD1 or TRBD2, each matching 5 bases. Germline V gene lookup returns CDR1 SEHNR and CDR2 FQNEAQ (reference sequence). The length of the CDR3 is 17 residues. V lost 4 bases and J 4 bases, leaving 22 bases between the germline ends. The CDR3: CASSSWTDRSGRETQYF. DNA of the CDR3: TGTGCCAGCAGCTCCTGGACGGATCGGTCGGGGCGAGAGACCCAGTACTTC. Full variable domain (rest looked up from reference TRBV7-9 and TRBJ2-5): DTGVSQNPRHKITKRGQNVTFRCDPISEHNRLYWYRQTLGQGPEFLTYFQNEAQLEKSRLLSDRFSAERPKGSFSTLEIQRTEQGDSAMYLCASSSWTDRSGRETQYFGPGTRLLVL.

The V gene is TRBV19, the J gene TRBJ2-7, with 9 bases that match TRBD1. Germline CDR1 is LNHDA and CDR2 is SQIVND (reference sequence). With V trimmed by 10 bases and J by 6 bases, 19 bases remained unmatched. The CDR3 totals 16 residues. DNA for the CDR3: TGTGCCACCGAACGAGATCCGGGACAGGGTTTTCGCGAGCAGTACTTC. It specifies CATERDPGQGFREQYF.